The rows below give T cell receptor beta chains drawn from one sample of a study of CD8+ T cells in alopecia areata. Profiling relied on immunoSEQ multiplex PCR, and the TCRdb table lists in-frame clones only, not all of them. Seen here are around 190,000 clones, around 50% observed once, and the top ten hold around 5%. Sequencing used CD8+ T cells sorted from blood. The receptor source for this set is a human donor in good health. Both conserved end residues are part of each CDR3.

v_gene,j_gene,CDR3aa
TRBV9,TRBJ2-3,CASSDASGGATDTQYF
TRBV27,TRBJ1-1,CASSLGGLMNTEAFF
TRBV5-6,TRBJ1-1,CASSLVSTEAFF
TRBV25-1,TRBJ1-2,CASSGRISGGTYGYTF
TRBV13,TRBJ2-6,CASSWGRGTGANVLTF
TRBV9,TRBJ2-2,CASGRQGLTGELFF
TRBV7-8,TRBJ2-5,CASSTSGGARETQYF
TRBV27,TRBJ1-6,CASSYGLRSPLHF
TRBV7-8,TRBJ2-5,CASLPRGVQETQYF
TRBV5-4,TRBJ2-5,CASSFRRPWGETQYF
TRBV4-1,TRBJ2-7,CASSQDIAAEQYF
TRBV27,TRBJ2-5,CASTETSGRDTTQYF
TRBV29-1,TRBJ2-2,CSVADRANTGELFF
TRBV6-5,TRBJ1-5,CASGGPNSNQPQHF
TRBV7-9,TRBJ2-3,CGVGTDTQYF
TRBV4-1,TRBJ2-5,CASTRLAAYQETQYF
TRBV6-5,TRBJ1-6,CASSLLIDGSSPLHF
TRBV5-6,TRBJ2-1,CASSFMIGGEQFF